These T cell receptor beta chains were read from a single sample in a study of T-cell reconstitution after alpha-beta-depleted transplantation in children. TCRdb passed the PCR reads through MiXCR, listing each CDR3 protein once. The table lists about 540,000 distinct CDR3 sequences, about 17% of them singletons, with over 3% in the top ten. The source was PBMCs from the stem cell graft donor, collected from the stem cell graft. Receptors were obtained from a human donor who donated a stem cell graft to a child with acute lymphoblastic leukemia. Each CDR3 is given with its conserved first and last residue. The D gene is left open where the match is weak. Clone size is stated in some rows and not others, as once, few, many or a class when expanded.

J: TRBJ2-1
size: many
V: TRBV27
D: -
DNA: TGTGCCAGCAGTTTTAGGGACTCCTCCTACAATGAGCAGTTCTTC
CDR3: CASSFRDSSYNEQFF

J: TRBJ2-7
size: few
V: TRBV12-5
D: -
DNA: TGTGCTAGCCAGGACAGACCTTACTCCTACGAGCAGTACTTC
CDR3: CASQDRPYSYEQYF

J: TRBJ1-5
size: -
V: TRBV19
D: -
DNA: TGTGCCAGTAGTTTTGGTAACGTGTATCAGCCCCAGCATTTT
CDR3: CASSFGNVYQPQHF

J: TRBJ2-3
size: few
V: TRBV7-8
D: -
DNA: TGTGCCAGCAGCTTCATGAGCACAGATACGCAGTATTTT
CDR3: CASSFMSTDTQYF

J: TRBJ2-2
size: -
V: TRBV12-3/TRBV12-4
D: -
DNA: TGTGCCAGCAGTCCCCGGACAGTGAACACCGGGGAGCTGTTTTTT
CDR3: CASSPRTVNTGELFF

J: TRBJ2-7
size: -
V: TRBV6-5
D: -
DNA: TGTGCCAGCAGTTACTCGATAGGTGGGAGCCCCTCGGAGCAGTACTTC
CDR3: CASSYSIGGSPSEQYF

J: TRBJ2-7
size: -
V: TRBV20-1
D: TRBD2
DNA: TGCAGTGCCGGGACTAGCGAGCCCTACGAGCAGTACTTC
CDR3: CSAGTSEPYEQYF

J: TRBJ2-7
size: -
V: TRBV20-1
D: TRBD1
DNA: TGCAGTGCTAGAGATGTTCCAGGGACAGGGAAATCCTACGAGCAGTACTTC
CDR3: CSARDVPGTGKSYEQYF

J: TRBJ2-1
size: few
V: TRBV20-1
D: -
DNA: TGCAGTGCCCGACCGACGGACAGATACAATGAGCAGTTCTTC
CDR3: CSARPTDRYNEQFF

J: TRBJ1-1
size: -
V: TRBV18
D: -
DNA: TGTGCCAGCTCACCACTTAGCCAGGGCCGGGTGAACACTGAAGCTTTCTTT
CDR3: CASSPLSQGRVNTEAFF

J: TRBJ2-7
size: -
V: TRBV15
D: -
DNA: TGTGCCACCAGCAGAGACTGGACATCCTACGAGCAGTACTTC
CDR3: CATSRDWTSYEQYF

J: TRBJ2-6
size: -
V: TRBV18
D: -
DNA: TGTGCCAGCTCACCACGAGGGAGAGGGGCCAACGTCCTGACTTTC
CDR3: CASSPRGRGANVLTF

J: TRBJ2-1
size: many
V: TRBV5-1
D: TRBD2
DNA: TGCGCCAGCAGCTTGGCTCTAGCGGGAGGGCCTTTGTTCTTC
CDR3: CASSLALAGGPLFF

J: TRBJ2-3
size: many
V: TRBV12-3/TRBV12-4
D: -
DNA: TGCGCCAGCAGCTTGGCGGGGGCTAGCACAGATACGCAGTATTTT
CDR3: CASSLAGASTDTQYF

J: TRBJ2-1
size: few
V: TRBV12-3/TRBV12-4
D: -
DNA: TGTGCCAGCAGTCCACACGGACAGAGATTTAACAATGAGCAGTTCTTC
CDR3: CASSPHGQRFNNEQFF

J: TRBJ2-5
size: -
V: TRBV15
D: -
DNA: TGTGCCACCAGCAGAGAGGGCGCCAGGCTCCAAGAGACCCAGTACTTC
CDR3: CATSREGARLQETQYF

J: TRBJ2-5
size: -
V: TRBV7-9
D: -
DNA: TGTGCCAGCAGCTTAGGGTGGAACCAAGAGACCCAGTACTTC
CDR3: CASSLGWNQETQYF

J: TRBJ2-4
size: -
V: TRBV4-2
D: TRBD2
DNA: TGTGCCAGCAGCCGTTCCGGGACTAGCGGGAGCACGTGGGGGAGTCTAGCCAAAAACATTCAGTACTTC
CDR3: CASSRSGTSGSTWGSLAKNIQYF

J: TRBJ1-1
size: few
V: TRBV7-2
D: -
DNA: TGTGCCAGCAGCCCGGGAGGCGGGGTGAACACTGAAGCTTTCTTT
CDR3: CASSPGGGVNTEAFF

J: TRBJ1-2
size: few
V: TRBV18
D: -
DNA: TGTGCCAGCTCACCACGGACTGGGGGCGCGGATGGCTACACCTTC
CDR3: CASSPRTGGADGYTF

J: TRBJ2-5
size: -
V: TRBV6-1
D: TRBD2
DNA: TGTGCCAGCAGTGACAGACTAGCGGGAGCGGAAGAGACCCAGTACTTC
CDR3: CASSDRLAGAEETQYF

J: TRBJ2-1
size: -
V: TRBV30
D: TRBD2
DNA: TGTGCCTGGAGTGTACGGCTAGCGGGCTCCTACAATGAGCAGTTCTTC
CDR3: CAWSVRLAGSYNEQFF

J: TRBJ2-2
size: -
V: TRBV6-5
D: TRBD2
DNA: TGTGCCAGCAGCCGGACTAGCGGGGATCATTGGGTGTTTTTT
CDR3: CASSRTSGDHWVFF

J: TRBJ2-3
size: -
V: TRBV7-6
D: TRBD2
DNA: TGTGCCAGCAGCCCTAGCGGGGCTACAGATACGCAGTATTTT
CDR3: CASSPSGATDTQYF

J: TRBJ1-1
size: -
V: TRBV9
D: -
DNA: TGTGCCAGCAGCGTAGAAGGGGTGGGGATGAACACTGAAGCTTTCTTT
CDR3: CASSVEGVGMNTEAFF

J: TRBJ1-1
size: few
V: TRBV3-1
D: -
DNA: TGTGCCAGCAGCGGGGCGGATGAAGCTTTCTTT
CDR3: CASSGADEAFF

J: TRBJ1-2
size: few
V: TRBV12-3/TRBV12-4
D: -
DNA: TGTGCCAGCAGGGAGCAGGGTCCCGGCTACACCTTC
CDR3: CASREQGPGYTF

J: TRBJ2-2
size: few
V: TRBV5-5
D: TRBD2
DNA: TGTGCCAGCAGCCTAACCCGACTAGCGGGAGAGAGCGGGGAGCTGTTTTTT
CDR3: CASSLTRLAGESGELFF

J: TRBJ1-2
size: -
V: TRBV29-1
D: -
DNA: TGCAGCGTTCGGCCACCCGATGGCTACACCTTC
CDR3: CSVRPPDGYTF

J: TRBJ1-2
size: -
V: TRBV5-6
D: -
DNA: TGTGCCAGCAGCTACCCCGGGAGGGGGGCCTATGGCTACACCTTC
CDR3: CASSYPGRGAYGYTF

J: TRBJ2-7
size: -
V: TRBV6-5
D: -
DNA: TGTGCCAGCAGTTTTCCGGCTGGACGCTCCTACGAGCAGTACTTC
CDR3: CASSFPAGRSYEQYF

J: TRBJ2-4
size: -
V: TRBV6-5
D: TRBD2
DNA: TGTGCCAGCAGTTGGGGGGGAGACAGCCGGTTAGCCAAAAACATTCAGTACTTC
CDR3: CASSWGGDSRLAKNIQYF

J: TRBJ2-7
size: few
V: TRBV2
D: -
DNA: TGTGCCAGTACAGACGGGGACACGTCCTACGAGCAGTACTTC
CDR3: CASTDGDTSYEQYF

J: TRBJ2-7
size: -
V: TRBV7-8
D: -
DNA: TGTGCCAGCAGCTGGGGTTTCTCCTACGAGCAGTACTTC
CDR3: CASSWGFSYEQYF

J: TRBJ1-1
size: -
V: TRBV2
D: TRBD1
DNA: TGTGCCAGCAGCCCGACCGGGACAGCTAACACTGAAGCTTTCTTT
CDR3: CASSPTGTANTEAFF

J: TRBJ1-1
size: -
V: TRBV4-1
D: -
DNA: TGCGCCAGCAGCACGCGAGGGGCCCTGGGAGCTTTCTTT
CDR3: CASSTRGALGAFF

J: TRBJ1-3
size: once
V: TRBV7-2
D: -
DNA: TGTGCCAGCAGCTCGGGACACCGGATCTCTGGAAACACCATATATTTT
CDR3: CASSSGHRISGNTIYF

J: TRBJ1-1
size: few
V: TRBV5-1
D: -
DNA: TGCGCCAGCAGCTTGGAACCAGGGTTGAACACTGAAGCTTTCTTT
CDR3: CASSLEPGLNTEAFF

J: TRBJ1-3
size: -
V: TRBV19
D: -
DNA: TGTGCCAGTAGTCCGGTTGGACCGATCTCTGGAAACACCATATATTTT
CDR3: CASSPVGPISGNTIYF

J: TRBJ2-7
size: -
V: TRBV7-9
D: TRBD1
DNA: TGTGCCAGCAGCCCCGGGACAGGGCGCGAGCAGTACTTC
CDR3: CASSPGTGREQYF

J: TRBJ2-2
size: -
V: TRBV14
D: -
DNA: TGTGCCAGCAGCCAAGTGCGGGCGAACACCGGGGAGCTGTTTTTT
CDR3: CASSQVRANTGELFF

J: TRBJ1-4
size: -
V: TRBV18
D: TRBD1
DNA: TGTGCCAGCTCACCAAGGACAGGGACTTTACCGGAAAAACTGTTTTTT
CDR3: CASSPRTGTLPEKLFF

J: TRBJ2-2
size: -
V: TRBV6-5
D: -
DNA: TGTGCCAGCAGTTACGGCGGGACCAACACCGGGGAGCTGTTTTTT
CDR3: CASSYGGTNTGELFF

J: TRBJ2-1
size: few
V: TRBV20-1
D: TRBD2
DNA: TGCAGTGCGCCGGACAGGGCTAGCGGGAGGAGTGAGCAGTTCTTC
CDR3: CSAPDRASGRSEQFF

J: TRBJ1-1
size: few
V: TRBV10-3
D: TRBD1
DNA: TGTGCCATCAATTCAGGGGGCTTGAACACTGAAGCTTTCTTT
CDR3: CAINSGGLNTEAFF

J: TRBJ2-1
size: few
V: TRBV27
D: TRBD1
DNA: TGTGCCAGCAGTTCGACAGGGTTCAATGAGCAGTTCTTC
CDR3: CASSSTGFNEQFF

J: TRBJ2-1
size: few
V: TRBV7-9
D: TRBD2
DNA: TGTGCCAGCAGCTTGGGACTAGGGGAGCAGTTCTTC
CDR3: CASSLGLGEQFF

J: TRBJ2-3
size: few
V: TRBV12-3/TRBV12-4
D: -
DNA: TGTGCCAGCACCCTCCCCCCTAGCACAGATACGCAGTATTTT
CDR3: CASTLPPSTDTQYF

J: TRBJ2-1
size: -
V: TRBV28
D: TRBD2
DNA: TGTGCCAGCAGTTCGGCCGCCGGGACTAGCGGGGGGGCTTCCAATGAGCAGTTCTTC
CDR3: CASSSAAGTSGGASNEQFF

J: TRBJ2-7
size: -
V: TRBV10-3
D: TRBD1
DNA: TGTGCCATCAGTGAGATTGGACAGGGTCTTTCCTACGAGCAGTACTTC
CDR3: CAISEIGQGLSYEQYF

J: TRBJ2-7
size: few
V: TRBV5-6
D: TRBD2
DNA: TGTGCCAGCAGCTACAACCTCTTCGCGGGAGGTCGGGGTTTCGAGCAGTACTTC
CDR3: CASSYNLFAGGRGFEQYF

J: TRBJ1-3
size: few
V: TRBV11-2
D: TRBD1
DNA: TGTGCCAGCAGCTTGACGGGACAGGGGGCCTTCTCTGGAAACACCATATATTTT
CDR3: CASSLTGQGAFSGNTIYF

J: TRBJ2-5
size: -
V: TRBV19
D: -
DNA: TGTGCCAGTAGTATATTGGGAGAGACCCAGTACTTC
CDR3: CASSILGETQYF

J: TRBJ2-1
size: few
V: TRBV6-2/TRBV6-3
D: -
DNA: TGTGCCAGCAGTCTTTTGGCCCCCGAGCAGTTCTTC
CDR3: CASSLLAPEQFF

J: TRBJ1-6
size: once
V: TRBV9
D: TRBD1
DNA: TGTGCCAGCAGCCCCACCGGACAGGGCCGATCACCCCTCCACTTT
CDR3: CASSPTGQGRSPLHF

J: TRBJ1-1
size: few
V: TRBV6-1
D: -
DNA: TGTGCCAGCAGTGAGGGTTTTGAAGCTTTCTTT
CDR3: CASSEGFEAFF

J: TRBJ2-1
size: -
V: TRBV5-1
D: TRBD1
DNA: TGCGCCAGCAGCTTCGGCGGGACAGGCTACAATGAGCAGTTCTTC
CDR3: CASSFGGTGYNEQFF

J: TRBJ2-2
size: few
V: TRBV6-2/TRBV6-3
D: -
DNA: TGTGCCAGCAGTCCCGGGGCAGAGGCCGGGGAGCTGTTTTTT
CDR3: CASSPGAEAGELFF

J: TRBJ2-7
size: few
V: TRBV6-5
D: -
DNA: TGTGCCAGCAGTTACTCGAGGCAGGGGGGTTACGAGCAGTACTTC
CDR3: CASSYSRQGGYEQYF

J: TRBJ1-2
size: -
V: TRBV5-1
D: TRBD1
DNA: TGCGCCAGCAGCTACCAGGGGGAGGATGGCTACACCTTC
CDR3: CASSYQGEDGYTF